This paragraph reports one TCR beta chain. This CDR3 contains 16 residues. From germline, CDR1 is LGHNA and CDR2 YNFKEQ. The ends lost 4 bases at V and 0 bases at J; junction bases unmatched: 8. The data were taken from a study of cytomegalovirus exposure and HLA in healthy donors. PCR employed 60 Vbeta and 13 Jbeta primers. TCRdb keeps only in-frame clones here, not all; method: immunoSEQ multiplex PCR. This table has a few hundred thousand clones, 70% to 90% appearing once. V is TRBV4-2 and J is TRBJ1-1, with TRBD1 matching over 7 bases. The receptor comes from a woman aged 18-35 years in good health and CMV-seronegative. Sequences were obtained from PBMCs. As DNA, the CDR3 is TGTGCCAGCAGCCCCTTTACGACAGGGATGAACACTGAAGCTTTCTTT. The encoded protein is CASSPFTTGMNTEAFF.